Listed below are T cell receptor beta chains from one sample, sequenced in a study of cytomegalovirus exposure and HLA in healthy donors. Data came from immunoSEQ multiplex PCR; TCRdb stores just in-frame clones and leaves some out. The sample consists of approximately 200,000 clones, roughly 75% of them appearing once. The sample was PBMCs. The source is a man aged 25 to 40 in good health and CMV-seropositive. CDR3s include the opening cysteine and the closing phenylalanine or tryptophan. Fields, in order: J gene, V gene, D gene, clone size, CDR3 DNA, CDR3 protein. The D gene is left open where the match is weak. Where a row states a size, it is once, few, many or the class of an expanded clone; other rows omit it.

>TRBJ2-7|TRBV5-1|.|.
TGCGCCAGCAGCTTGGGCCAGTCCAGCTCCTACGAGCAGTACTTC
CASSLGQSSSYEQYF
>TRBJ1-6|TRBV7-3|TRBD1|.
TGTGCCAGCAGTCCGGGACAGGGATTTTCACCCCTCCACTTT
CASSPGQGFSPLHF
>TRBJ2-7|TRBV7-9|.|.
TGTGCCAGCAGCTTAGACAGATCGAGGGCCTACGAGCAGTACTTC
CASSLDRSRAYEQYF
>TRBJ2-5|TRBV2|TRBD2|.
TGTGCCAGCAAGGCTAGCGGAGTGGCGGGCGGAGAGACCCAGTACTTC
CASKASGVAGGETQYF
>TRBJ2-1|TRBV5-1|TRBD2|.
TGCGCCAGCAGCTGGAATGGCGGAGGACTAGCGGGAGTAAATGAGCAGTTCTTC
CASSWNGGGLAGVNEQFF
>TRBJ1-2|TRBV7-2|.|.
TGTGCCAGCAGCCCGAAAGGGGTCTTGGATTACTATGGCTACACCTTC
CASSPKGVLDYYGYTF
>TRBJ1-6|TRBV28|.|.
TGTGCCAGCAGGGTAATAACCGGGACACAGAATGCTTCACCCCTCCACTTT
CASRVITGTQNASPLHF
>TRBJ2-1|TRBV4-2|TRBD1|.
TGTGCCAGCGGGGTGGACAGGGTCAATGAGCAGTTCTTC
CASGVDRVNEQFF
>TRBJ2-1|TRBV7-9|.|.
TGTGCCAGCAGCTTCGAGCTAGCTCGGGGTGAGCAGTTCTTC
CASSFELARGEQFF
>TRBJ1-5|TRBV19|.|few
TGTGCCAGTAGTCTCCGGGACACATATCAGCCCCAGCATTTT
CASSLRDTYQPQHF
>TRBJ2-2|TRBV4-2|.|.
TGTGCCAGCAGCCAGCGGGTTAACACCGGGGAGCTGTTTTTT
CASSQRVNTGELFF
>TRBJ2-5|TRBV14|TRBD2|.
TGTGCCAGCAGTCAAATAGCGGGGGGCTTACAAGAGACCCAGTACTTC
CASSQIAGGLQETQYF
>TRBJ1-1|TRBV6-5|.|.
TGCGCCAGCAAGCCGGTGAACACTGAAGCTTTCTTT
CASKPVNTEAFF
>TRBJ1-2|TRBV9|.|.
TGTGCCAGCAGCGTTTCAGGGGCGGATGGCTACACCTTC
CASSVSGADGYTF
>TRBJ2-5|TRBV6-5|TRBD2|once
TGTGCCAGCGGATGGGGTAGCGGGGGTACGGAGACCCAGTACTTC
CASGWGSGGTETQYF
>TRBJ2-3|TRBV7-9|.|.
TGTGCCAGCAGCTGGGGGGGCGGGACCGTGGATACGCAGTATTTT
CASSWGGGTVDTQYF